This TCR beta chain comes out of a study of OX40 agonist ivuxolimab in advanced cancers. Germline CDR1 is MGHRA and CDR2 is YSYEKL. Trimming shortened V by 3 bases and J by 2 bases, and 19 bases separated the two germline ends. The CDR3 consists of 17 residues. Libraries were prepared by immunoSEQ multiplex PCR; TCRdb keeps only in-frame clonotypes and omits some of them. Among 75,000 to 80,000 clones listed, around 88% were seen once. This clonotype was sampled from an adult with an advanced solid tumor such as melanoma, head and neck, liver or kidney cancer. Here the sequenced sample was CD4+ or CD8+ T cells sorted from blood, taken in a trial of the OX40 agonist ivuxolimab. The chain joins TRBV4-1 to TRBJ1-2; D gene ambiguous. CDR3 in amino acids: CASSQNFVSSPNYGYTF. The CDR3 DNA follows: TGCGCCAGCAGCCAGAACTTTGTTTCTTCCCCCAACTATGGCTACACCTTC.